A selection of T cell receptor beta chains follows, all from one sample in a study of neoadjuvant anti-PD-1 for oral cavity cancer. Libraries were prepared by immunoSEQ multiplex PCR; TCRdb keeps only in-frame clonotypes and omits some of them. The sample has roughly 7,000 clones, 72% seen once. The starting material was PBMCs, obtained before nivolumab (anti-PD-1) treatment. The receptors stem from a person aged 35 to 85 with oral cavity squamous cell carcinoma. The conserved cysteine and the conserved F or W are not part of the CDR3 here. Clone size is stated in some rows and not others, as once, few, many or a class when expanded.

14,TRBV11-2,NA,ASSPRPGLSTDTQY
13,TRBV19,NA,ASSFVGQGADTQY
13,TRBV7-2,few,ASSWDRSSQETQY
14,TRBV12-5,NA,ASGLVGGGVYNEQF
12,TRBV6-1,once,ASRRDRGQETQY
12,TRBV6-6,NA,ASSYSEGTYEQY
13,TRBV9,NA,ASSTITGAANTIY
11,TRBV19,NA,ASKSGNTGELF
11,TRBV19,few,ASSDTGGRGYT
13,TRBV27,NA,ASSPRFMNTGELF
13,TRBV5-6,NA,ASSSGTVPYTEAF
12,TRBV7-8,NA,ASSYDRNNQPQH
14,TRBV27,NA,ASRILYRGANYGYT
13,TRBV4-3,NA,ASSQGLGGFYEQY
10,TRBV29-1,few,SVDRPGQGQY
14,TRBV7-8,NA,ASSSERQDLNYGYT
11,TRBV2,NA,ASSTNGPQPQH
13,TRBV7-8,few,ASSLDRGAHYGYT
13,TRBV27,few,ASKTAGFSGNTIY
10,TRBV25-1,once,ASKGPRETQY
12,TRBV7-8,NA,ASSLGLLADTQY
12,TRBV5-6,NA,ASSLFGANYEQY
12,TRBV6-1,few,ATGRTGLKNIQY
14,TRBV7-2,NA,ASSLAGGGGTDTQY
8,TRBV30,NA,AWGKLGQY
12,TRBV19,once,ASSFGTARYGYT
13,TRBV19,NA,ASSIGLAGTYEQY
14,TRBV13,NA,ASSLGGRGAQETQY
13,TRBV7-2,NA,ASSLEAGKGTEAF
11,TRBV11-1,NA,ASSASRTGELF
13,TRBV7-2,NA,ASSLGTGMNTEAF
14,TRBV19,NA,ASSTGTGGINQPQH
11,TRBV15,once,ATSRDSDYEQY
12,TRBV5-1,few,ASSGGTGGNGYT
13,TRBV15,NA,ATSRAGQGAWPQH
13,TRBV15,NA,ATSRDNSGANVLT